The 8 T cell receptor beta chains in this list originate from one sample, sequenced in a study of prognosis after radiotherapy for stage I lung cancer. Two rounds of multiplex PCR amplified TCR beta CDR3 from genomic DNA. Gene-specific primers for each TRBV and TRBJ gene drove first-round PCR. One entry per CDR3 protein results from TCRdb running MiXCR on the multiplex PCR reads. Among 20,000 or so distinct CDR3 sequences, around 40% were seen once, and the ten largest hold 25% to 40%. This material consisted of PBMCs, taken before or after stereotactic body radiation therapy (not recorded which). The source of these receptors is a donor aged 50 or older with non-small cell lung cancer.

This clonotype was picked up many times. The chain recombines TRBV7-3 with TRBJ2-3; D is possibly TRBD2 (6 bases). V lost 4 bases and J lost 1, with 12 bases in between. The CDR3 extends over 15 amino acids. Germline V gene lookup returns CDR1 SGHTA and CDR2 FQGTGA. The CDR3: CASSSRGLRTDTQYF. The CDR3 region has the DNA TGTGCCAGCAGCTCCCGCGGACTACGCACAGATACGCAGTATTTT.

This clonotype was found a few times. A read error may explain this, as a much larger clone is one base away. The rearrangement uses TRBV29-1 and TRBJ2-3; 8 positions match TRBD1. This CDR3 comprises 13 residues. From germline, CDR1 is SQVTM and CDR2 ANQGSEA. Unmatched junction bases numbered 7, after V lost 4 bases and J lost 7 bases. This chain's CDR3 is CSVVRRGPYTQYF. The DNA of the CDR3 is TGCAGCGTTGTCCGCAGGGGGCCATATACGCAGTATTTT.

This chain uses TRBV28 with TRBJ1-5; D not certain. Germline V gene sequence: CDR1 MDHEN, CDR2 SYDVKM. Between the trimmed V and J ends, which lost 5 bases and 6 bases, there was a span of 14 bases. The CDR3 runs to 14 residues. The CDR3 reads CASSQPGGRQPQHF. The CDR3 nucleotides read TGTGCCAGCAGTCAACCAGGTGGGCGTCAGCCCCAGCATTTT. Complete variable domain (other parts from reference TRBV28 and TRBJ1-5): DVKVTQSSRYLVKRTGEKVFLECVQDMDHENMFWYRQDPGLGLRLIYFSYDVKMKEKGDIPEGYSVSREKKERFSLILESASTNQTSMYLCASSQPGGRQPQHFGDGTRLSIL.

This clonotype occurred many times. The rearrangement joins TRBV5-1 to TRBJ2-7; 13 bases are shared with TRBD2. The CDR3 is made up of 15 amino acids. Germline trimming cut 4 bases from V and 2 bases from J; bases unmatched to any gene: 3. From germline, CDR1 is SGHRS and CDR2 YFSETQ. In nucleotides, the CDR3 is TGCGCCAGCAGCACCGGGACTAGCGGGGCCTACGAGCAGTACTTC. Its protein product is CASSTGTSGAYEQYF.

The chain carries TRBV11-2 and TRBJ1-2; D may be TRBD1 (5 bases). Germline V gene data show CDR1 as SGHAT and CDR2 as FQNNGV. Trimming shortened V by 3 bases and J by 6 bases, and 8 bases separated the two germline ends. CDR3 length: 12 amino acids. CDR3 nucleotides: TGTGCCAGCAGCTTGACAGCACATGGCTACACCTTC. It translates to CASSLTAHGYTF.

The CDR3 is CSARRLAGGTSYEQYF. CDR3 DNA: TGCAGTGCTAGACGCCTAGCGGGAGGGACCTCCTACGAGCAGTACTTC. This sequence joins TRBV20-1 and TRBJ2-7, with 12 bases identical to TRBD2. This CDR3 spans 16 amino acids. Germline V lookup: CDR1 DFQATT, CDR2 SNEGSKA (reference sequence). Trimming at V came to 2 bases and at J to 0 bases, leaving 5 bases not matched to a gene.

Notes on this clonotype: A much larger clone differs from this one at a single base, so this may be a read error. V is TRBV2 and J is TRBJ2-5; D is uncertain. The CDR3 extends over 12 amino acids. The V and J ends lost 6 bases and 0 bases respectively, with 5 bases between them. Germline V gene data show CDR1 as SNHLY and CDR2 as FYNNEI. The CDR3 nucleotides are TGTGCCAGCAGCATGTACCAAGAGACCCAGTACTTC. It yields the protein CASSMYQETQYF.

This clonotype was found once. The V and J genes are TRBV28 and TRBJ1-2; D is perhaps TRBD1 (5 bases). V was cut by 6 bases and J by 0 bases, with 8 bases left in between. The CDR3 is made up of 13 amino acids. The germline V gene has CDR1 MDHEN and CDR2 SYDVKM. Here the CDR3 DNA reads TGTGCCAGCAGAGGACAAACTAACTATGGCTACACCTTC. This codes for CASRGQTNYGYTF.